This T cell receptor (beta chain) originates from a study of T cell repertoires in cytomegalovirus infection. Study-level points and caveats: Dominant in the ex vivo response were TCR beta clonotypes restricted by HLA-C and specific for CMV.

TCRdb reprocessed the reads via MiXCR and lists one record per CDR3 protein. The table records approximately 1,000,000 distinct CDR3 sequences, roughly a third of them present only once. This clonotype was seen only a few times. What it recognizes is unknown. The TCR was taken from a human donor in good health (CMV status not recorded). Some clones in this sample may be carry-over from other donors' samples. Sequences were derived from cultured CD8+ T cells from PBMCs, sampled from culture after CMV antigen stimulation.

CDR3 amino acids: CASSLIWGANTGELFF. For the CDR3, the DNA is TGTGCCAGCAGTTTAATTTGGGGGGCGAACACCGGGGAGCTGTTTTTT. The J gene is TRBJ2-2, the V gene TRBV12-3 or TRBV12-4; D might be TRBD2 (6 bases). V lost 2 bases, J lost 0 bases, and 10 bases lay in between. The CDR3 runs 16 residues.